Below, 28 T cell receptor beta chains from the same sample are listed, as sequenced in a study of shared clonotypes between healthy human individuals. The repertoire was sequenced with immunoSEQ multiplex PCR; TCRdb's copy has only in-frame clones and lacks some. Of approximately 710,000 clones listed, 80% to 95% are singletons. The sample comprised memory CD8+ T cells from PBMCs. The subset was: CD45RO+ cells pooled with CCR7-negative TemRA cells. The receptor source for this set is a man younger than 35 in good health. Some clones in this sample may be carry-over from other donors' samples.

The table lists this clone with a few counts. This chain connects TRBV4-1 to TRBJ1-5; no reliable D call. V gave up 4 bases and J gave up 9 bases, with 16 bases separating them. Germline CDR1 MGHRA, CDR2 YSYEKL. The CDR3 covers 14 residues. The CDR3 bases are TGCGCCAGCAGCCCAGAGGGAAGCGTTGGGCCCCAGCATTTT. It specifies CASSPEGSVGPQHF.

The chain has TRBV28 and TRBJ2-2; possible D gene TRBD2, 6 bases. Between the trimmed V and J ends, which lost 5 bases and 4 bases, there was a span of 20 bases. The V gene's germline CDR1 is MDHEN and CDR2 SYDVKM. This CDR3 region has 17 residues. The CDR3 sequence: CASSPIPGDGGTGELFF. CDR3 in DNA: TGTGCCAGCAGTCCGATCCCAGGAGACGGGGGCACCGGGGAGCTGTTTTTT.

Here the CDR3 DNA reads TGTGCCAGTAGTATAGGCAGGGGACGGACCTACGAGCAGTACTTC. Its protein product is CASSIGRGRTYEQYF. The chain employs TRBV19 and TRBJ2-7; D perhaps matches TRBD1 (6 bases). The V end lost 1 base, the J end lost 2 bases, and 12 bases lay between the germline ends. The CDR3 extends over 15 amino acids. CDR1 and CDR2 (germline): LNHDA, SQIVND (reference sequence).

The chain combines TRBV27 with TRBJ2-7, with 7 bases identical to TRBD1. CDR3 length: 15 residues. Germline loops: CDR1 MNHEY, CDR2 SMNVEV (reference sequence). The V and J ends lost 2 bases and 4 bases, in that order; junction bases with no gene match: 8. In nucleotides, the CDR3 is TGTGCCAGCAGTTTAAACGAACTCAGGGGGTACGAGCAGTACTTC. Translating it yields CASSLNELRGYEQYF.

This chain links TRBV11-2 with TRBJ2-2; D is tentatively TRBD1 or TRBD2 (6 bases each). The CDR3 runs 17 residues. From germline, CDR1 is SGHAT and CDR2 FQNNGV. Trimming cost V 2 bases and J 5 bases, with 18 bases left between them. CDR3 DNA sequence: TGTGCCAGCAGCTTAATGGGGGGCAGGGACGGTACCGGGGAGCTGTTTTTT. This codes for CASSLMGGRDGTGELFF.

The chain combines TRBV6-6 with TRBJ2-7; the D is unclear. The germline gives CDR1 MNHNY, CDR2 SVGAGI (reference sequence). The CDR3 sequence is 14 residues long. Trimming shortened V by 2 bases and J by 1 base, and 9 bases separated the two germline ends. Written as DNA, the CDR3 is TGTGCCAGCAGTTACGGAGACACTTCCTACGAGCAGTACTTC. The encoded protein is CASSYGDTSYEQYF.

The chain carries TRBV7-9 and TRBJ2-5, with D possibly being TRBD1 or TRBD2 (5 bases each). CDR3 length equals 16 residues. The V gene's germline CDR1 is SEHNR and CDR2 FQNEAQ (reference sequence). Trimming shortened V by 4 bases and J by 2 bases, and 17 bases separated the two germline ends. The CDR3, as DNA: TGTGCCAGCAGCTACCGGGACGGACCAATTCAAGAGACCCAGTACTTC. As protein: CASSYRDGPIQETQYF.

CDR3 residues: CASSPWTRYEQYF. CDR3 nucleotides: TGTGCCAGCAGTCCCTGGACCCGATACGAGCAGTACTTC. This chain connects TRBV27 to TRBJ2-7, with no clear D. The CDR3 sequence is 13 residues long. Germline V gene lookup returns CDR1 MNHEY and CDR2 SMNVEV (reference sequence). V lost 5 bases, J lost 4 bases, and 12 bases lay in between.

The chain has TRBV28 and TRBJ1-1; TRBD1 matches at 7 bases. CDR1 and CDR2 (germline): MDHEN, SYDVKM. The CDR3 spans 14 residues. V lost 6 bases and J lost 4; bases outside the gene matches: 8. Written as DNA, the CDR3 is TGTGCCAGCAGCGTGACCAGGGGGGGCACTGAAGCTTTCTTT. Protein product: CASSVTRGGTEAFF.

The chain has TRBV7-9 and TRBJ1-1, with D possibly matching TRBD1 (5 bases). CDR1 is SEHNR and CDR2 is FQNEAQ in the germline V gene (reference sequence). V lost 5 bases, J lost 3 bases, and 13 bases lay in between. The CDR3 sequence is 14 residues long. In nucleotides, the CDR3 is TGTGCCAGCAGCCCCCGAGGAGGGGACACTGAAGCTTTCTTT. Its translation: CASSPRGGDTEAFF.

The rearrangement joins TRBV5-1 to TRBJ1-5; tentative D call: TRBD1 (5 bases). Germline V gives CDR1 SGHRS, CDR2 YFSETQ. This CDR3 has 14 amino acids. Trimming removed 3 bases at V and 2 bases at J, with 9 bases between. The CDR3 coding sequence is TGCGCCAGCAGCTCTGAAGGGGGCAATCAGCCCCAGCATTTT. It specifies CASSSEGGNQPQHF.

The gene calls are TRBV19 and TRBJ1-4, with D maybe TRBD1 (6 bases). Deletions cut 8 bases from V and 6 bases from J, with 13 bases between. CDR1 is LNHDA and CDR2 is SQIVND in the germline V gene (reference sequence). This CDR3 is built from 13 residues. As DNA, the CDR3 is TGTGCCAGTTCCTGGACAGAGTATGAAAAACTGTTTTTT. Translating gives CASSWTEYEKLFF.

This clone was counted a few times. The chain employs TRBV27 and TRBJ1-1, with TRBD1 matching 8 bases. The V segment lost 5 bases and the J segment 4 bases; nucleotides outside the gene matches: 6. This CDR3 contains 14 residues. Germline V lookup: CDR1 MNHEY, CDR2 SMNVEV (reference sequence). The CDR3 loop reads CASSRRGQGTEAFF. Written as DNA, the CDR3 is TGTGCCAGCAGTCGCAGGGGGCAAGGCACTGAAGCTTTCTTT.

The chain is built from TRBV9 and TRBJ2-3, with D possibly matching TRBD1 (5 bases). The CDR3 covers 13 residues. V was pared by 3 bases and J by 4 bases, with 9 bases between. In germline, CDR1 is SGDLS, CDR2 YYNGEE. The CDR3 DNA is TGTGCCAGCAGCGCGCCAGGGTCAGATACGCAGTATTTT. Translating it yields CASSAPGSDTQYF.

This sequence joins TRBV10-3 and TRBJ2-7; D remains unclear. The germline V gene has CDR1 ENHRY and CDR2 SYGVKD. V was shortened by 0 bases and J by 0 bases, with 9 bases between the two germline ends. The CDR3 is made up of 15 amino acids. CDR3: CAISESHGSSYEQYF. The CDR3 DNA sequence: TGTGCCATCAGTGAGTCGCACGGCAGCTCCTACGAGCAGTACTTC.

The CDR3 reads CASSLGGRESYEQYF. Written as DNA, the CDR3 is TGTGCCAGCAGCTTAGGTGGGAGGGAAAGCTACGAGCAGTACTTC. The chain employs TRBV7-6 and TRBJ2-7; 7 bases line up with TRBD2. The junction had 6 bases not matched to a gene; V was cut back by 1 base and J by 3 bases. The CDR3 sequence is 15 residues long. Germline lookup yields CDR1 SGHVS and CDR2 FNYEAQ.

V and J are TRBV7-9 and TRBJ1-4; the match to TRBD1 covers 8 bases. The length of the CDR3 is 16 residues. Germline CDR1 reads SEHNR; CDR2 reads FQNEAQ (reference sequence). J was trimmed by 8 bases and V by 5 bases; bases with no gene match: 13. Here the CDR3 reads CASSTDRASTIEKLFF. The CDR3 DNA sequence: TGTGCCAGCAGCACGGACAGGGCATCAACTATAGAAAAACTGTTTTTT.

This chain links TRBV28 with TRBJ1-2; 7 positions agree with TRBD1. With V trimmed by 2 bases and J by 7 bases, 4 bases remained unmatched. The length of the CDR3 is 13 residues. Germline CDR1 reads MDHEN; CDR2 reads SYDVKM. CDR3 bases: TGTGCCAGCAGTTTAGACAGGGAACGTGGCTACACCTTC. This gives the protein CASSLDRERGYTF.

The chain recombines TRBV25-1 with TRBJ1-4; weak D call: TRBD1 (5 bases). Per the germline V gene, CDR1 is MGHDK and CDR2 is SYGVNS. The CDR3 has 17 amino acids. The germline V and J ends were trimmed by 6 bases and 4 bases, with 21 bases remaining between them. CDR3 sequence reads: CASSPTTYRGFNEKLFF. The CDR3 DNA follows: TGTGCCAGCAGCCCGACTACGTATCGGGGCTTTAATGAAAAACTGTTTTTT.

The J gene is TRBJ2-7, the V gene TRBV2, with 9 positions matching TRBD1. After removal of 2 bases from V and 4 bases from J, the junction contained 3 bases not matched to a gene. This CDR3 region has 14 residues. Germline loops: CDR1 SNHLY, CDR2 FYNNEI. This CDR3 reads CASSESGQGYEQYF. In DNA form, the CDR3 reads TGTGCCAGCAGTGAATCGGGACAGGGTTACGAGCAGTACTTC.

J is TRBJ1-2 and V is TRBV30; D ambiguous. This CDR3 is 13 amino acids long. Germline lookup yields CDR1 GTSNPN and CDR2 SVGIG (reference sequence). V was clipped by 3 bases and J by 0 bases, with 8 bases between them. In nucleotides, the CDR3 is TGTGCCTGGAGCCTACAAGCTAACTATGGCTACACCTTC. Residues: CAWSLQANYGYTF. Full variable domain (outside the CDR3, taken from reference TRBV30 and TRBJ1-2): SQTIHQWPATLVQPVGSPLSLECTVEGTSNPNLYWYRQAAGRGLQLLFYSVGIGQISSEVPQNLSASRPQDRQFILSSKKLLLSDSGFYLCAWSLQANYGYTFGSGTRLTVV.

The table lists this clone with a count of one. The chain combines TRBV6-5 with TRBJ2-1, with 12 bases that match TRBD2. J was trimmed by 6 bases and V by 2 bases; bases with no gene match: 5. The CDR3 loop spans 16 amino acids. CDR1 is MNHEY, CDR2 SVGAGI, per germline. CDR3 sequence reads: CASSYHRLAGVNEQFF. The CDR3 nucleotides are TGTGCCAGCAGTTACCACCGACTAGCGGGAGTCAATGAGCAGTTCTTC.

The chain is built from TRBV15 and TRBJ1-5; D is uncertain. This CDR3 is 15 amino acids long. V was clipped by 0 bases and J by 7 bases, with 13 bases between them. Germline CDR1 reads LNHNV; CDR2 reads YYDKDF (reference sequence). This CDR3 is CATSRDREGVQPQHF. As DNA, the CDR3 is TGTGCCACCAGCAGAGATCGGGAGGGAGTGCAGCCCCAGCATTTT.

V and J are TRBV6-5 and TRBJ2-3; no reliable D call. V shed 0 bases and J shed 0 bases, with 4 bases lying between them. The CDR3 has 14 residues. Germline CDR1 reads MNHEY; CDR2 reads SVGAGI. CDR3 in amino acids: CASSYSESTDTQYF. The DNA of the CDR3 is TGTGCCAGCAGTTACTCCGAGAGCACAGATACGCAGTATTTT.

Remarks on this clone: The same CDR3 can be traced to other DNA sequences in this sample. The V gene is TRBV9, the J gene TRBJ2-1; D is ambiguous. V was trimmed by 0 bases and J by 4 bases, leaving 5 bases between them. Germline CDR1 is SGDLS and CDR2 is YYNGEE. CDR3 size: 13 residues. The CDR3 here is CASSVATYNEQFF. The CDR3 coding sequence is TGTGCCAGCAGCGTAGCGACTTACAATGAGCAGTTCTTC.

The chain joins TRBV11-1 to TRBJ1-1, with a possible D match to TRBD1 (5 bases). V was cut by 4 bases and J by 8 bases, with 17 bases left in between. There are 14 residues in the CDR3. Germline loops: CDR1 SGHAT, CDR2 FQDESV (reference sequence). The CDR3 reads CASSSFWDVPEAFF. The CDR3 bases are TGTGCCAGCAGCTCGTTTTGGGACGTGCCGGAAGCTTTCTTT.

Of note for this clone: A junction end diverges from the germline sequence, so it may reflect a read error. This chain uses TRBV7-2 with TRBJ2-1, with D tentatively TRBD2 (6 bases). Germline V gene data show CDR1 as SGHTA and CDR2 as FQGNSA. The CDR3 length is 17 residues. CDR3 bases: TGTGCCAGCAGCCTAGCTAACACCCCCTGGAGGGTGAATGAGCAGTTCTTC. Protein: CASSLANTPWRVNEQFF.

The chain links TRBV10-3 to TRBJ1-2; D remains unclear. The V end was cut by 9 bases, the J end by 4 bases, with 9 bases between. The germline V gene has CDR1 ENHRY and CDR2 SYGVKD. The CDR3 length is 11 residues. CDR3 nucleotides: TGTGCCATAAGAGTGGTCTATGGCTACACCTTC. Its protein is CAIRVVYGYTF.